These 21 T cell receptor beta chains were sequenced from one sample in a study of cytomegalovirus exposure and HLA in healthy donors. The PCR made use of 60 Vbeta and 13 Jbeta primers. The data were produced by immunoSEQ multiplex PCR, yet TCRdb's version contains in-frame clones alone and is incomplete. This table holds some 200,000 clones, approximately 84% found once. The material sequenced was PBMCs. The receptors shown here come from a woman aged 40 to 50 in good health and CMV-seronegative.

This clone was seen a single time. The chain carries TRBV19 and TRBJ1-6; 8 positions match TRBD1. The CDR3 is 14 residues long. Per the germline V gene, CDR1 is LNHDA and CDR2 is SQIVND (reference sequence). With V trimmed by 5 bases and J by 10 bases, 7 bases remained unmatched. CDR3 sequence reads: CASSLDRVGSPLHF. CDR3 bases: TGTGCCAGTAGTCTGGACAGGGTTGGATCACCCCTCCACTTT.

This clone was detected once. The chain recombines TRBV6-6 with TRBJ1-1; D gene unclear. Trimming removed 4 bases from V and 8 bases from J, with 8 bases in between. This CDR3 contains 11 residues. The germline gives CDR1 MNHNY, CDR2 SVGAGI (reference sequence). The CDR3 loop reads CASSFEQEAFF. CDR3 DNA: TGTGCCAGCAGTTTCGAGCAAGAAGCTTTCTTT.

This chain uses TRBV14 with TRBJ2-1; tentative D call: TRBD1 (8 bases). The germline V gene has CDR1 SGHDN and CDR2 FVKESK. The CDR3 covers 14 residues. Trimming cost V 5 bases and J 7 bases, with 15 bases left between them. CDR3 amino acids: CASSKNRGGNEQFF. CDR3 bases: TGTGCCAGCAGCAAAAACAGGGGGGGGAATGAGCAGTTCTTC.

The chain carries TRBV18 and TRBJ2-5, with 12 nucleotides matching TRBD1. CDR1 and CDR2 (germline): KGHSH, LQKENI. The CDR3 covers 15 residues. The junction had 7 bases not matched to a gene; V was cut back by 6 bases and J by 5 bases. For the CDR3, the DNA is TGTGCCAGCTCCCCCGGGACAGGGGGCCTGGAGACCCAGTACTTC. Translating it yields CASSPGTGGLETQYF.

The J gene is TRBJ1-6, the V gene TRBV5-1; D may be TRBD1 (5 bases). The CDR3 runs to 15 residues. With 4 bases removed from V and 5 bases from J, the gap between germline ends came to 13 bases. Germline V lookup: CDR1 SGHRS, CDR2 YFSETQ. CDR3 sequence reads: CASSLLGVDNSPLHF. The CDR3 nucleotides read TGCGCCAGCAGCCTTCTAGGGGTCGATAATTCACCCCTCCACTTT.

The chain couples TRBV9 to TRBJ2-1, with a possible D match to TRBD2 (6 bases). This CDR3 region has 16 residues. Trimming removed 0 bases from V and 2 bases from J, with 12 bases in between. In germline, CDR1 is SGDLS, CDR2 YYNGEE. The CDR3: CASSVDPGVTYNEQFF. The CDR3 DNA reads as TGTGCCAGCAGCGTAGATCCGGGGGTCACCTACAATGAGCAGTTCTTC.

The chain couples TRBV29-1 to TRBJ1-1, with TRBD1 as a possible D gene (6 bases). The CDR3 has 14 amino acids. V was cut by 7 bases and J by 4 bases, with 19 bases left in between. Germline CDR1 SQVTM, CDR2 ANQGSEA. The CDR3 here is CSAPRGGGGTEAFF. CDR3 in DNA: TGCAGCGCCCCGCGAGGGGGTGGGGGCACTGAAGCTTTCTTT.

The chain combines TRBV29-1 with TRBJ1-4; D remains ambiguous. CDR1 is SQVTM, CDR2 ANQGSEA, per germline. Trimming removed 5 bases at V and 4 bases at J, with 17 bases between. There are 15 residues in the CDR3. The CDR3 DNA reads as TGCAGCGTTCAAGGTGGTCGCAGTGGTAATGAAAAACTGTTTTTT. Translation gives CSVQGGRSGNEKLFF.

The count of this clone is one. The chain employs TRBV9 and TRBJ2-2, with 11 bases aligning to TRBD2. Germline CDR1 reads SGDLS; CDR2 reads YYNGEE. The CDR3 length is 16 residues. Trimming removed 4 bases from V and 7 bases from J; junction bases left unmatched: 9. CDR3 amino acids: CASSLSGGATVGELFF. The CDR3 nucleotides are TGTGCCAGCAGCCTTAGCGGGGGGGCAACTGTCGGGGAGCTGTTTTTT.

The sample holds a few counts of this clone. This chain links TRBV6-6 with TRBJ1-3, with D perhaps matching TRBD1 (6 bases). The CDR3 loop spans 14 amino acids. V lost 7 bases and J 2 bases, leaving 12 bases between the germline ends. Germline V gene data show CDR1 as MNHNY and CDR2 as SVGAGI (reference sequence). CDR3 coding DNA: TGTGCCAGCAAAGAGGACAGTCCTGGAAACACCATATATTTT. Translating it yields CASKEDSPGNTIYF.

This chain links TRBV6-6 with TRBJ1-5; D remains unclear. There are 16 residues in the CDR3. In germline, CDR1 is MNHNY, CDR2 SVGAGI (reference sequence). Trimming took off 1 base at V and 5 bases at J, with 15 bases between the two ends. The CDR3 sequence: CASSYYAGMAYQPQHF. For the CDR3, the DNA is TGTGCCAGCAGTTACTACGCCGGGATGGCATATCAGCCCCAGCATTTT.

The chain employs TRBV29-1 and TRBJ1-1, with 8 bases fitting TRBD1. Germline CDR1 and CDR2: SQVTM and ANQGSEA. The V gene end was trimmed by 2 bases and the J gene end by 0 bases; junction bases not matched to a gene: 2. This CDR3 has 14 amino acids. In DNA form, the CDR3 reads TGCAGCGTTGAAAACAGGGGGATGAACACTGAAGCTTTCTTT. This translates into CSVENRGMNTEAFF.

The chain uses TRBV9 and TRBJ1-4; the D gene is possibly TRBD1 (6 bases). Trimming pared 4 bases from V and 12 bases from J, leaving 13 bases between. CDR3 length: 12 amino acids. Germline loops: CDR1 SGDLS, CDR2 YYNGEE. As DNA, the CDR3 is TGTGCCAGCAGCCGAGGGACATCTGAACTGTTTTTT. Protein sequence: CASSRGTSELFF.

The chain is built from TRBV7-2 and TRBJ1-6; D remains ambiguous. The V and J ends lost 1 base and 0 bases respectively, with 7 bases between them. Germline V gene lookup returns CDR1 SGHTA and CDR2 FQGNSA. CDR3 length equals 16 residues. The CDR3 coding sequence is TGTGCCAGCAGCTTAGAGAGGAGCTCCTATAATTCACCCCTCCACTTT. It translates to CASSLERSSYNSPLHF.

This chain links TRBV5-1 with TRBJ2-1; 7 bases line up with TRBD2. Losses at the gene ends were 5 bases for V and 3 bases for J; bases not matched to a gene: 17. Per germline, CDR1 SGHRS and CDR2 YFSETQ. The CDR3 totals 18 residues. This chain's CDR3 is CASSELSVGGRGYNEQFF. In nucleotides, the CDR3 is TGCGCCAGCAGTGAACTATCCGTGGGGGGGAGGGGCTACAATGAGCAGTTCTTC. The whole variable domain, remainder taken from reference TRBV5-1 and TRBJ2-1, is KAGVTQTPRYLIKTRGQQVTLSCSPISGHRSVSWYQQTPGQGLQFLFEYFSETQRNKGNFPGRFSGRQFSNSRSEMNVSTLELGDSALYLCASSELSVGGRGYNEQFFGPGTRLTVL.

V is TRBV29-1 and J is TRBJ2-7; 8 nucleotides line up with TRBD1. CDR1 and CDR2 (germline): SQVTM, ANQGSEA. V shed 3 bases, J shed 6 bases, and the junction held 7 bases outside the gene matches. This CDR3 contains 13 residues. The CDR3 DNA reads TGCAGCGTTGAGGGGACAGGCCGTACCGAGCAGTACTTC. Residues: CSVEGTGRTEQYF.

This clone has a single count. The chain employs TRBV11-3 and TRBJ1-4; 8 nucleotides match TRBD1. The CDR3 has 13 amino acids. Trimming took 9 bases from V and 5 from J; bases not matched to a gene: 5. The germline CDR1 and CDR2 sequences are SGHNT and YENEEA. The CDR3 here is CASRQGQNEKLFF. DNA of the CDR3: TGTGCCAGTCGACAGGGGCAAAATGAAAAACTGTTTTTT.

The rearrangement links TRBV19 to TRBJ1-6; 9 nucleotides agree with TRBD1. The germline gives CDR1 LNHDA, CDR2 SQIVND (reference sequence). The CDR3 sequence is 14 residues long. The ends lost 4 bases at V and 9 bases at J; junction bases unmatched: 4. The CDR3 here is CASSSDRGTSPLHF. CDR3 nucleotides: TGTGCCAGTAGTAGCGACAGGGGGACTTCACCCCTCCACTTT.

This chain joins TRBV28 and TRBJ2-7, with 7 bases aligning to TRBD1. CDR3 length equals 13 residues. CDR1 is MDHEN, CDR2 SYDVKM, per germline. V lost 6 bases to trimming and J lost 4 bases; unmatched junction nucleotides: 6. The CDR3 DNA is TGTGCCAGCAGGACGACAGGGAGTTACGAGCAGTACTTC. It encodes CASRTTGSYEQYF.

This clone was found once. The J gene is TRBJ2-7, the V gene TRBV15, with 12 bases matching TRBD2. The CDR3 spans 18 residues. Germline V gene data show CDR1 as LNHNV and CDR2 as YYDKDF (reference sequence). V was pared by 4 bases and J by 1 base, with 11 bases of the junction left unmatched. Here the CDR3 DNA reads TGTGCCACCAGCATCGGCCCAGGACTAGCGGGGTCGTCCTACGAGCAGTACTTC. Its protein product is CATSIGPGLAGSSYEQYF.

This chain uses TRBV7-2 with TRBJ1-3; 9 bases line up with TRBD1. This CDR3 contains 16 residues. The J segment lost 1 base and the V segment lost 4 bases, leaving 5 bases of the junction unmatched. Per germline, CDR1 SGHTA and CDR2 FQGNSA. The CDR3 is CASSWGQGLSGNTIYF. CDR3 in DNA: TGTGCCAGCAGCTGGGGACAGGGTTTGTCTGGAAACACCATATATTTT.